These 31 T cell receptor beta chains came from one sample sequenced in a study of blood T cells in healthy people across ages. Then a second PCR, running roughly 6 to 12 cycles, was carried out with a sample-barcoded 5' primer and a J-beta primer mix. MiXCR, applied by TCRdb to the 5' RACE reads, yields one record per CDR3 protein. Of about 1,000,000 distinct CDR3 sequences in the sample, less than 50% were seen once. The sequenced sample consisted of blood. The receptors shown here come from a woman aged 55-75 years in good health.

The chain employs TRBV19 and TRBJ2-5, with TRBD1 matching 8 bases. This CDR3 contains 15 residues. Trimming removed 6 bases from V and 5 bases from J; junction bases left unmatched: 11. In germline, CDR1 is LNHDA, CDR2 SQIVND (reference sequence). CDR3 coding DNA: TGTGCCAGTAGAAGCCTCGGACAGGGTGAGGAGACCCAGTACTTC. Residues: CASRSLGQGEETQYF. The whole variable domain, filled in from reference TRBV19 and TRBJ2-5, reads DGGITQSPKYLFRKEGQNVTLSCEQNLNHDAMYWYRQDPGQGLRLIYYSQIVNDFQKGDIAEGYSVSREKKESFPLTVTSAQKNPTAFYLCASRSLGQGEETQYFGPGTRLLVL.

This chain uses TRBV11-3 with TRBJ2-3, with 7 bases aligning to TRBD2. Trimming at V came to 1 base and at J to 4 bases, leaving 8 bases not matched to a gene. CDR1 is SGHNT, CDR2 YENEEA, per germline. This CDR3 spans 16 amino acids. The CDR3 DNA sequence: TGTGCCAGCAGCTTAGGCGCGGGGAGGGAGTCAGATACGCAGTATTTT. Translating gives CASSLGAGRESDTQYF.

This clonotype showed up just a few times. The CDR3 sequence: CASSYQDNYGYTF. The DNA for the CDR3 is TGTGCCAGCAGTTATCAGGACAACTATGGCTACACCTTC. This chain joins TRBV6-6 and TRBJ1-2; D not resolved. CDR1 is MNHNY and CDR2 is SVGAGI in the germline V gene (reference sequence). Trimming left V 3 bases short and J 2 bases short, with 7 bases between. CDR3 length: 13 amino acids.

This chain joins TRBV20-1 and TRBJ2-1, with 8 bases fitting TRBD2. Unmatched junction bases numbered 8, after V lost 0 bases and J lost 7 bases. From germline, CDR1 is DFQATT and CDR2 SNEGSKA (reference sequence). The CDR3 runs to 15 residues. CDR3 amino acids: CSARDVRGGRNEQFF. In nucleotides, the CDR3 is TGCAGTGCTAGAGATGTCCGGGGGGGTCGGAATGAGCAGTTCTTC.

The chain links TRBV20-1 to TRBJ2-3; possibly TRBD1 for D (6 bases). The germline V gene encodes CDR1 DFQATT and CDR2 SNEGSKA (reference sequence). Trimming left V 3 bases short and J 2 bases short, with 21 bases between. This CDR3 contains 17 residues. CDR3 nucleotide sequence: TGCAGTGCTAGGCCGGACGGACTCCCAGGGGTCACAGATACGCAGTATTTT. It specifies CSARPDGLPGVTDTQYF.

The J gene is TRBJ2-1, the V gene TRBV20-1; a weak D match, TRBD1 (5 bases). In germline, CDR1 is DFQATT, CDR2 SNEGSKA (reference sequence). This CDR3 is 13 amino acids long. V lost 1 base and J 7 bases, leaving 11 bases between the germline ends. CDR3 sequence: CSARVQGRNEQFF. The CDR3 bases are TGCAGTGCTAGAGTTCAGGGTAGAAATGAGCAGTTCTTC.

A few counts support this clonotype. The chain has TRBV2 and TRBJ1-2; D gene unclear. CDR1 SNHLY and CDR2 FYNNEI come from the germline V gene. CDR3 size: 12 residues. V was cut by 3 bases and J by 4 bases, with 6 bases left in between. CDR3 sequence (DNA): TGTGCCAGCAGTGAGATAGGCTATGGCTACACCTTC. It yields the protein CASSEIGYGYTF.

This clonotype was counted only a few times. V and J are TRBV28 and TRBJ2-7; D possibly matches TRBD1 or TRBD2 (5 bases each). CDR1 and CDR2 from the germline V gene are MDHEN and SYDVKM. The CDR3 totals 12 residues. For the CDR3, the DNA is TGTGCTACGGGGCCGCTGGCCTACGAGCAGTACTTC. Encoded protein: CATGPLAYEQYF.

The rearrangement uses TRBV20-1 and TRBJ2-5; 8 positions agree with TRBD1. V was clipped by 3 bases and J by 1 base; unmatched bases: 10. The CDR3 runs to 16 residues. Germline values: CDR1 DFQATT, CDR2 SNEGSKA (reference sequence). The CDR3 DNA is TGCAGTGCTAGCAGGGGGCCTAGCAGGGTCCAAGAGACCCAGTACTTC. The encoded protein is CSASRGPSRVQETQYF.

In its sample, this clonotype was seen once. The chain employs TRBV20-1 and TRBJ2-1; possible D gene TRBD2, 6 bases. The V gene's germline CDR1 is DFQATT and CDR2 SNEGSKA (reference sequence). The CDR3 sequence is 15 residues long. V gave up 1 base and J gave up 7 bases, with 17 bases separating them. In nucleotides, the CDR3 is TGCAGTGCTAGAGTTAATATGCGGGAAGGAAATGAGCAGTTCTTC. It encodes CSARVNMREGNEQFF.

This clonotype turned up a few times. The rearrangement links TRBV5-1 to TRBJ2-7; D perhaps matches TRBD2 (5 bases). Trimming shortened V by 4 bases and J by 6 bases, and 14 bases separated the two germline ends. Germline V gene sequence: CDR1 SGHRS, CDR2 YFSETQ. This CDR3 is built from 13 residues. The CDR3, as DNA: TGCGCCAGCAGCCCCGAGGGTCTGGGCGAGCAGTACTTC. As protein: CASSPEGLGEQYF.

The chain is built from TRBV6-5 and TRBJ1-2; D call uncertain. V dropped 5 bases and J dropped 2 bases, with 9 bases sitting between them. Germline V lookup: CDR1 MNHEY, CDR2 SVGAGI. The CDR3 is 13 residues long. The CDR3 nucleotides read TGTGCCAGCAGTGATAGTAAAAACTATGGCTACACCTTC. This translates into CASSDSKNYGYTF.

This sequence joins TRBV3-1 and TRBJ2-1; 9 bases agree with TRBD1. The CDR3 spans 15 residues. CDR1 LGHDT and CDR2 YNNKEL come from the germline V gene (reference sequence). Losses at the gene ends were 4 bases for V and 6 bases for J; bases not matched to a gene: 7. In nucleotides, the CDR3 is TGTGCCAGCAGCCCCGTCGGGACAGGGTCCAATGAGCAGTTCTTC. This translates into CASSPVGTGSNEQFF.

The chain recombines TRBV15 with TRBJ2-7; TRBD2 matches at 7 bases. Losses at the gene ends were 2 bases for V and 2 bases for J; bases not matched to a gene: 9. There are 16 residues in the CDR3. CDR1 is LNHNV, CDR2 YYDKDF, per germline (reference sequence). CDR3 protein: CATSRYGTGGTYEQYF. DNA of the CDR3: TGTGCCACCAGCAGATATGGAACGGGGGGAACCTACGAGCAGTACTTC.

The table lists this clonotype with a few counts. V usage is TRBV7-8 and J usage is TRBJ2-7; D gene unclear. Germline V gene data show CDR1 as SGHVS and CDR2 as FQNEAQ. Trimming stripped 1 base from V and 3 bases from J, with 10 bases between. The CDR3 totals 14 residues. DNA for the CDR3: TGTGCCAGCAGCTTAGGATGGAAGGGCTACGAGCAGTACTTC. This encodes CASSLGWKGYEQYF.

The chain couples TRBV6-1 to TRBJ2-7; D possibly uses TRBD1 or TRBD2 (6 bases each). This CDR3 region has 16 residues. Looked up from germline, CDR1 is MNHNS and CDR2 is SASEGT. The ends were cut back, 5 bases at V and 3 bases at J, with 20 bases in the middle. CDR3 DNA sequence: TGTGCCAGCAGTCCCTTGAGGGGGAGGACTCTCTACGAGCAGTACTTC. Amino acids: CASSPLRGRTLYEQYF.

The chain employs TRBV7-6 and TRBJ2-2; 11 bases line up with TRBD1. From germline, CDR1 is SGHVS and CDR2 FNYEAQ. The CDR3 consists of 16 residues. V lost 1 base, J lost 6 bases, and 4 bases stayed unmatched. DNA of the CDR3: TGTGCCAGCAGCTTAGTAGGACAGGGGGCGCCCGGGGAGCTGTTTTTT. It is translated as CASSLVGQGAPGELFF.

V usage is TRBV7-3 and J usage is TRBJ2-1, with 12 bases fitting TRBD2. The CDR3 covers 16 residues. Germline CDR1 SGHTA, CDR2 FQGTGA. The J segment lost 8 bases and the V segment lost 2 bases, leaving 7 bases of the junction unmatched. The CDR3 nucleotides are TGTGCCAGCAGCTTATCCACTAGCGGGAGGTTCGATGAGCAGTTCTTC. Amino acids: CASSLSTSGRFDEQFF.

This chain connects TRBV20-1 to TRBJ2-2, with 10 bases lining up with TRBD2. J lost 1 base, V lost 3 bases, and 5 bases had no gene match. In germline, CDR1 is DFQATT, CDR2 SNEGSKA (reference sequence). The CDR3 runs to 16 residues. The CDR3 DNA is TGCAGTGCTAGGCCCCGGACTAGCGGGAACACCGGGGAGCTGTTTTTT. This encodes CSARPRTSGNTGELFF.

The chain joins TRBV3-1 to TRBJ2-7; D is possibly TRBD2 (6 bases). The CDR3 runs 15 residues. Germline CDR1 LGHDT, CDR2 YNNKEL (reference sequence). Trimming pared 1 base from V and 5 bases from J, leaving 15 bases between. CDR3 sequence: CASSQGLAGGDEQYF. The DNA for the CDR3 is TGTGCCAGCAGCCAAGGGTTGGCCGGCGGGGACGAGCAGTACTTC.

In this sample, this clonotype turned up a few times. The rearrangement joins TRBV6-4 to TRBJ2-7; TRBD1 is a possible D gene (5 bases). The V end lost 5 bases, the J end lost 4 bases, and 27 bases lay between the germline ends. Germline CDR1 reads MRHNA; CDR2 reads SNTAGT. The CDR3 runs to 18 residues. For the CDR3, the DNA is TGTGCCAGCAGTTTGGAATTAACTAAGGCAGGGAACCTTTACGAGCAGTACTTC. It encodes CASSLELTKAGNLYEQYF.

This clonotype was detected a few times. The chain joins TRBV5-1 to TRBJ2-1, with 8 bases lining up with TRBD1. Germline V gene data show CDR1 as SGHRS and CDR2 as YFSETQ. This CDR3 has 15 residues. With V trimmed by 2 bases and J by 1 base, 2 bases remained unmatched. The CDR3 loop is CASSFTGGSYNEQFF. As DNA, the CDR3 is TGCGCCAGCAGCTTTACAGGGGGTTCCTACAATGAGCAGTTCTTC. Combining the CDR3 with reference TRBV5-1 and TRBJ2-1 gives the whole variable domain KAGVTQTPRYLIKTRGQQVTLSCSPISGHRSVSWYQQTPGQGLQFLFEYFSETQRNKGNFPGRFSGRQFSNSRSEMNVSTLELGDSALYLCASSFTGGSYNEQFFGPGTRLTVL.

The chain recombines TRBV20-1 with TRBJ1-4, with D hard to call. V was pared by 0 bases and J by 7 bases, with 12 bases between. This CDR3 has 14 residues. The germline gives CDR1 DFQATT, CDR2 SNEGSKA (reference sequence). The CDR3 nucleotides read TGCAGTGCTAGAGAGATCATTTCTTTTGAAAAACTGTTTTTT. Translated, it gives CSAREIISFEKLFF.

This clonotype was picked up a small number of times. The DNA for the CDR3 is TGTGCCAGCATTGGGTTGGGGGGTACTGGGGCCAACGTCCTGACTTTC. It encodes CASIGLGGTGANVLTF. The gene calls are TRBV27 and TRBJ2-6, with D possibly TRBD2 on 6 matching bases. In germline, CDR1 is MNHEY, CDR2 SMNVEV (reference sequence). V lost 7 bases and J 2 bases, leaving 15 bases between the germline ends. CDR3 length: 16 residues.

This clonotype was observed a handful of times. This sequence joins TRBV3-1 and TRBJ2-5; D is perhaps TRBD2 (5 bases). The CDR3 length is 15 residues. Germline V CDR1 and CDR2: LGHDT, YNNKEL (reference sequence). Trimming cost V 1 base and J 1 base, with 10 bases left between them. The CDR3 is CASSQVGRAQETQYF. CDR3 DNA: TGTGCCAGCAGCCAAGTTGGGAGAGCCCAAGAGACCCAGTACTTC.

V usage is TRBV14 and J usage is TRBJ2-7; D might be TRBD1 (6 bases). TRBJ2-5 explains the end of the DNA better; the J call may be wrong. The CDR3 length is 14 residues. CDR1 and CDR2 from the germline V gene are SGHDN and FVKESK. The CDR3 region has the DNA TGTGCCAGCAGCCCCTCGACAGGTTGGGAGACCCAGTACTTC. Protein: CASSPSTGWETQYF.

The chain carries TRBV5-1 and TRBJ1-2; TRBD1 matches at 7 bases. CDR3 length: 16 residues. CDR1 is SGHRS, CDR2 YFSETQ, per germline. With V trimmed by 4 bases and J by 2 bases, 11 bases remained unmatched. CDR3 loop: CASSPNFRDSNYGYTF. In nucleotides, the CDR3 is TGCGCCAGCAGCCCTAACTTCCGGGACAGCAACTATGGCTACACCTTC.

The rearrangement uses TRBV14 and TRBJ1-2; D gene unclear. Germline V gene sequence: CDR1 SGHDN, CDR2 FVKESK. With 2 bases removed from V and 6 bases from J, the gap between germline ends came to 10 bases. This CDR3 is 13 amino acids long. CDR3 amino acids: CASSQRVGDGYTF. CDR3 nucleotide sequence: TGTGCCAGCAGCCAACGCGTCGGGGATGGCTACACCTTC.

The count of this clonotype is one. The genes are TRBV20-1 and TRBJ2-1; maybe TRBD2 (6 bases). The CDR3 consists of 15 residues. Germline V lookup: CDR1 DFQATT, CDR2 SNEGSKA (reference sequence). V was trimmed by 0 bases and J by 2 bases, leaving 11 bases between them. The CDR3 bases are TGCAGTGCTAGAGAGCTCGGGACTCCCTACAATGAGCAGTTCTTC. Its translation: CSARELGTPYNEQFF.

The chain recombines TRBV20-1 with TRBJ2-3; 8 nucleotides agree with TRBD2. The CDR3 extends over 17 amino acids. V shed 0 bases, J shed 4 bases, and the junction held 12 bases outside the gene matches. Germline V gene data show CDR1 as DFQATT and CDR2 as SNEGSKA (reference sequence). The CDR3 region has the DNA TGCAGTGCTAGAGATGCTGCAACGGGAGGGTGGGCAGATACGCAGTATTTT. It specifies CSARDAATGGWADTQYF.

This clonotype was observed a handful of times. The V and J genes are TRBV10-3 and TRBJ1-5; D gene unclear. Trimming pared 8 bases from V and 0 bases from J, leaving 8 bases between. The CDR3 loop spans 13 amino acids. Germline loops: CDR1 ENHRY, CDR2 SYGVKD. CDR3 nucleotides: TGTGCCATCCGATCCGGTAGCAATCAGCCCCAGCATTTT. It yields the protein CAIRSGSNQPQHF.